This entry describes one T cell receptor (beta chain). The sample is drawn from a study of blood T cell repertoires in COVID-19. The wider study: The origin of the acute and convalescent COVID-19 samples was the United States, Italy and Spain. T cells, B-cell-depleted T cells, or PBMCs supplied cDNA or gDNA.

V lost 0 bases, J lost 6 bases, and 9 bases lay in between. Germline CDR1 is GTSNPN and CDR2 is SVGIG (reference sequence). This CDR3 has 13 residues. Original handling: For nucleated cells, counts were estimated from reference gene primer amplification. Libraries were prepared by immunoSEQ multiplex PCR; TCRdb keeps only in-frame clonotypes and omits some of them. The D gene and trimming were derived from the DNA, and the V and J assignments and clone size from that table. Here the sample spans about 210,000 clones, roughly 90% being singletons. Categorization into cohorts depended on clinical history that participants reported.

The source is a man aged 18 to 30 with acute COVID-19. The rearrangement links TRBV30 to TRBJ1-5; no reliable D call. The sequencing sample was made of PBMCs or T cells enriched from blood (not recorded which). The chain's CDR3 is CAWSVGAGQPQHF. The DNA for the CDR3 is TGTGCCTGGAGTGTGGGCGCCGGTCAGCCCCAGCATTTT.